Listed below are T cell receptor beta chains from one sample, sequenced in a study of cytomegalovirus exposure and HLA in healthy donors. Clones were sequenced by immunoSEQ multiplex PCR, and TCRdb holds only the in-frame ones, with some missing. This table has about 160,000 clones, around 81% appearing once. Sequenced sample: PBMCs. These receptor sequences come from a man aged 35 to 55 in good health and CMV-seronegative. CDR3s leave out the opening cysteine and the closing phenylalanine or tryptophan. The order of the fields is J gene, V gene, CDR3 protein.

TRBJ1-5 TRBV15 ATSGAGFYQPQH
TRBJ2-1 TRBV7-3 ASSPGTVPYNEQF
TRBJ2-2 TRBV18 ASSPPYRVGTGELF
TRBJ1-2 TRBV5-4 ASSPRADRGVYGYT
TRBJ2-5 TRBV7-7 ASSLSHRREPEETQY
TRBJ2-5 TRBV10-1 ASSPGTGGFEETQY
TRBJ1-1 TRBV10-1 ASSPRGQTEAF
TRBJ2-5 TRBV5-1 ASSFISGSSSKTQY
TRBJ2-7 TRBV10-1 ASGRTGNYEQY
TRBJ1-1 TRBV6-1 ASSYTEAF
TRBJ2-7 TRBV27 ASSLFGTSGYEQY
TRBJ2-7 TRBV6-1 ASSEAPMGQSYEQY
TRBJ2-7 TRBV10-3 AISGPGGPYEQY
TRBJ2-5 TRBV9 ASSVSPGQETQY
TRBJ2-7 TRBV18 ASSPEITSGISYEQY
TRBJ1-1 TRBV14 ASSPRDRQRTEAF
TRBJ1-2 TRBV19 ASSAPWGGGYGYT
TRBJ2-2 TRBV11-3 ASSLSERVELF
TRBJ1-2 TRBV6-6 ASSPSYYGYT
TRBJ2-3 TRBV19 ASSSRTSGRLDTQY
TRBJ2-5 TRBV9 ASSALAGEETQY
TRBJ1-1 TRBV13 ASSQQGFNTEAF
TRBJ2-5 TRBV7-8 ASSLPLAKETQY
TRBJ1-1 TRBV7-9 ASNPGSHTEAF
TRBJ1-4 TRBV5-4 ASSLNRGNEKLF
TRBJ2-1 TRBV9 ASSVVGAVEGYNEQF
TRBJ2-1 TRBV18 ASSPGLAEGNEQF
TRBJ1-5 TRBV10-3 AISVGRAPNQPQH
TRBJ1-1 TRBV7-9 SSSSGQGEIEAF
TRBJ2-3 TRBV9 ASSLLPAGVGTDTQY
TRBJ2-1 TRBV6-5 ASSYGGQIPYNEQF
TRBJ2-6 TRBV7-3 ASSLGPAGGKGANVLT
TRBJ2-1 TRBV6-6 ASSYTVAGSYNEQF
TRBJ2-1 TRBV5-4 ASSTGGSGSYNEQF
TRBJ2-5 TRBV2 ASSEQGEKETQY
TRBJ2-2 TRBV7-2 ASSSRRLAGTGELF
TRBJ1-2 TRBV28 ASRPRPGGVNYGYT
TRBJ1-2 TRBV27 ASSPIPGQNLYT
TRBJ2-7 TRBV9 ASSVNPSYEQY
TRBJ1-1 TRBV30 AWSGDRGTEAF
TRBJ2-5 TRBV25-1 ASSDPNRGNQETQY
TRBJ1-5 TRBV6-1 ASSESVRGLNQPQH
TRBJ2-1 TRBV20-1 SALARSEQF
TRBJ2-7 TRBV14 ASSQVQGGEQY
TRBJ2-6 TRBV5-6 ASSLLGMSGANGLT
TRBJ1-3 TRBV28 ASSLPQGYGNTIY
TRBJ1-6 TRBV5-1 ASSLSGTDSPLH
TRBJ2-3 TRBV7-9 ASSSLAGVSTDTQY
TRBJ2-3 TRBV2 ASSEQGSSTDTQY
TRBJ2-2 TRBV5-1 ASSSYMGEAGNTGELF
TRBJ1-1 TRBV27 ASSFRQGAIGTEAF
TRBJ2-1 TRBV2 ASSEENRPEQF
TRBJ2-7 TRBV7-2 ASSLDGRERGEQY
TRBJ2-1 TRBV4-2 ASSQDGLAGIYNEQF